The 4 T cell receptor beta chains below were found in one sample sequenced in a study of cytomegalovirus exposure and HLA in healthy donors. Some clones are missing from TCRdb's copy, which holds only in-frame ones; the method was immunoSEQ multiplex PCR. Of some 170,000 clones detected, around nine tenths appear once; the ten largest clones hold 2% to 3%. The specimen sequenced was PBMCs. These receptors were taken from a young man in good health and CMV-seropositive.

The chain links TRBV6-6 to TRBJ1-3; no firm D call. The CDR3 loop spans 11 amino acids. V was trimmed by 5 bases and J by 5 bases, leaving 4 bases between them. The V gene's germline CDR1 is MNHNY and CDR2 SVGAGI (reference sequence). The CDR3 bases are TGTGCCAGCAGTCTACGAAACACCATATATTTT. It is translated as CASSLRNTIYF.

The chain has TRBV7-3 and TRBJ2-1; D is unresolved. The V gene's germline CDR1 is SGHTA and CDR2 FQGTGA. The length of the CDR3 is 14 residues. Trimming pared 4 bases from V and 5 bases from J, leaving 12 bases between. The CDR3 DNA reads as TGTGCCAGCAGCTCATTAGCCGGAGACAATGAGCAGTTCTTC. It codes for CASSSLAGDNEQFF. The full variable domain, with the rest looked up from reference TRBV7-3 and TRBJ2-1, is GAGVSQTPSNKVTEKGKYVELRCDPISGHTALYWYRQSLGQGPEFLIYFQGTGAADDSGLPNDRFFAVRPEGSVSTLKIQRTERGDSAVYLCASSSLAGDNEQFFGPGTRLTVL.

The chain recombines TRBV7-9 with TRBJ1-3; the D gene is possibly TRBD1 (5 bases). The V gene lost 1 base and the J gene lost 7 bases, with 14 bases spanning the gap. The CDR3 length is 15 residues. Germline V gives CDR1 SEHNR, CDR2 FQNEAQ (reference sequence). The CDR3: CASSLEVSRVNTIYF. CDR3 nucleotides: TGTGCCAGCAGCTTAGAGGTTTCCAGGGTGAACACCATATATTTT.

The chain combines TRBV30 with TRBJ1-5; D might be TRBD1 (5 bases). Between the trimmed V and J ends, which lost 0 bases and 7 bases, there was a span of 13 bases. The CDR3 extends over 14 amino acids. The germline gives CDR1 GTSNPN, CDR2 SVGIG (reference sequence). The DNA of the CDR3 is TGTGCCTGGAGTGTCTCCCAGGGTGGACAGCCCCAGCATTTT. Translating gives CAWSVSQGGQPQHF.